The 15 T cell receptor beta chains listed next were all sequenced from one sample in a study of control samples from healthy donors and cancer patients. Here immunoSEQ multiplex PCR was the method, and the copy in TCRdb shows in-frame clones only, minus some. Of over 80,000 clones listed, around 85% are singletons. Sample: blood. The receptors derive from a man in his thirties or forties in good health.

The sample holds a few counts of this clone. The chain has TRBV6-6 and TRBJ2-2; D call uncertain. The CDR3 has 14 amino acids. Trimming pared 6 bases from V and 3 bases from J, leaving 11 bases between. CDR1 MNHNY and CDR2 SVGAGI come from the germline V gene (reference sequence). The CDR3 region is CASSWGGDTGELFF. DNA of the CDR3: TGTGCCAGCAGCTGGGGTGGCGACACCGGGGAGCTGTTTTTT.

The genes are TRBV14 and TRBJ2-7; D might be TRBD1 (5 bases). The CDR3 runs 12 residues. Germline values: CDR1 SGHDN, CDR2 FVKESK. V was clipped by 4 bases and J by 9 bases, with 13 bases between them. The DNA for the CDR3 is TGTGCCAGCAGCCTTCAGGGTCTTCGGCAGTACTTC. This gives the protein CASSLQGLRQYF.

The V gene is TRBV11-2, the J gene TRBJ1-4, with D uncertain. Germline V gives CDR1 SGHAT, CDR2 FQNNGV. The CDR3 is 12 residues long. Trimming pared 7 bases from V and 8 bases from J, leaving 11 bases between. The CDR3 DNA is TGTGCCAGCAAAGGAAGGGCGGAAAAACTGTTTTTT. Translation gives CASKGRAEKLFF.

The chain carries TRBV28 and TRBJ2-7, with TRBD1 matching over 9 bases. Germline loops: CDR1 MDHEN, CDR2 SYDVKM. Germline trimming cut 3 bases from V and 2 bases from J; bases unmatched to any gene: 5. The length of the CDR3 is 15 residues. CDR3 in amino acids: CASSFFRDRAYEQYF. The CDR3 DNA reads as TGTGCCAGCAGTTTTTTCCGGGACAGGGCCTACGAGCAGTACTTC.

The chain uses TRBV19 and TRBJ2-1; no clear D. The CDR3 length is 16 residues. Germline-derived CDR1 and CDR2 are LNHDA and SQIVND (reference sequence). Trimming shortened V by 1 base and J by 2 bases, and 12 bases separated the two germline ends. The CDR3 DNA sequence: TGTGCCAGTAGTATAGGAAGCGTAGGGCCCTACAATGAGCAGTTCTTC. Protein product: CASSIGSVGPYNEQFF. Based on the CDR3 plus reference TRBV19 and TRBJ2-1, the full variable domain is DGGITQSPKYLFRKEGQNVTLSCEQNLNHDAMYWYRQDPGQGLRLIYYSQIVNDFQKGDIAEGYSVSREKKESFPLTVTSAQKNPTAFYLCASSIGSVGPYNEQFFGPGTRLTVL.

The chain carries TRBV6-5 and TRBJ2-7; weak D call: TRBD2 (5 bases). This CDR3 is built from 11 residues. V shed 8 bases and J shed 4 bases, with 9 bases lying between them. CDR1 and CDR2 from the germline V gene are MNHEY and SVGAGI. CDR3 region: CASAGSYEQYF. The DNA of the CDR3 is TGTGCCAGCGCTGGGAGTTACGAGCAGTACTTC.

This chain connects TRBV4-1 to TRBJ2-3, with TRBD1 identical over 7 bases. The V gene end was trimmed by 1 base and the J gene end by 5 bases; junction bases not matched to a gene: 6. The CDR3 consists of 15 residues. The germline CDR1 and CDR2 sequences are MGHRA and YSYEKL. DNA of the CDR3: TGCGCCAGCAGCCAAGGACAGGGTCCTGGAGATACGCAGTATTTT. Protein product: CASSQGQGPGDTQYF.

The V gene is TRBV2, the J gene TRBJ2-3, with a tentative D call TRBD1 (7 bases). The CDR3 runs 16 residues. V was shortened by 4 bases and J by 2 bases, with 16 bases between the two germline ends. Germline assignment: CDR1 SNHLY and CDR2 FYNNEI. CDR3 loop: CASSGEATGHTDTQYF. The CDR3 coding sequence is TGTGCCAGCAGTGGGGAGGCGACAGGGCACACAGATACGCAGTATTTT.

This clone has more than one count but fewer than ten. The rearrangement joins TRBV2 to TRBJ1-2; a possible D gene is TRBD1 (5 bases). V was trimmed by 4 bases and J by 4 bases, leaving 7 bases between them. The CDR3 has 12 residues. Germline values: CDR1 SNHLY, CDR2 FYNNEI. In nucleotides, the CDR3 is TGTGCCAGCAGTGCCACAGGCTATGGCTACACCTTC. This codes for CASSATGYGYTF.

The V gene is TRBV25-1, the J gene TRBJ1-1; unclear D gene. Per germline, CDR1 MGHDK and CDR2 SYGVNS. The ends were cut back, 1 base at V and 6 bases at J, with 9 bases in the middle. The CDR3 loop spans 13 amino acids. The CDR3 region is CASSELPSSEAFF. The CDR3 bases are TGTGCCAGCAGTGAATTACCCTCCTCTGAAGCTTTCTTT.

The chain carries TRBV9 and TRBJ2-1; D remains unclear. Trimming left V 0 bases short and J 2 bases short, with 6 bases between. This CDR3 has 14 residues. The V gene's germline CDR1 is SGDLS and CDR2 YYNGEE. The CDR3 sequence is CASSVEGTYNEQFF. Written as DNA, the CDR3 is TGTGCCAGCAGCGTAGAAGGGACCTACAATGAGCAGTTCTTC.

The chain combines TRBV30 with TRBJ2-3; 14 bases align to TRBD2. The germline V gene encodes CDR1 GTSNPN and CDR2 SVGIG (reference sequence). The CDR3 runs to 15 residues. Trimming removed 2 bases from V and 5 bases from J; junction bases left unmatched: 3. The CDR3 nucleotides are TGTGCCTGGAGTCCCGGGACTAGCGGGAGAGATACGCAGTATTTT. It yields the protein CAWSPGTSGRDTQYF.

The CDR3 is CATRPFWGGSNTGELFF. CDR3 coding DNA: TGTGCCACGAGGCCCTTCTGGGGGGGGAGCAACACCGGGGAGCTGTTTTTT. The V gene is TRBV10-3, the J gene TRBJ2-2, with 7 bases identical to TRBD2. Per germline, CDR1 ENHRY and CDR2 SYGVKD. The CDR3 covers 17 residues. With V trimmed by 10 bases and J by 2 bases, 16 bases remained unmatched.

The V and J genes are TRBV7-3 and TRBJ1-2, with 10 bases matching TRBD1. The CDR3 is 16 amino acids. Germline V gene sequence: CDR1 SGHTA, CDR2 FQGTGA. Unmatched junction bases numbered 13, after V lost 8 bases and J lost 4 bases. The CDR3 DNA reads as TGTGCCAGCGCGATAGGGGGGACAGGGGATGTCTATGGCTACACCTTC. Translating gives CASAIGGTGDVYGYTF.

The rearrangement joins TRBV25-1 to TRBJ1-4; the D gene is possibly TRBD1 (5 bases). The V end lost 5 bases, the J end lost 8 bases, and 18 bases lay between the germline ends. CDR3 length: 15 residues. Germline V gene data show CDR1 as MGHDK and CDR2 as SYGVNS. The chain's CDR3 is CASSNPTVLGEKLFF. As DNA, the CDR3 is TGTGCCAGCAGTAATCCGACAGTCCTTGGAGAAAAACTGTTTTTT.